Below are 20 T cell receptor beta chains sequenced from a single sample in a study of control samples from healthy donors and cancer patients. Data came from immunoSEQ multiplex PCR; TCRdb stores just in-frame clones and leaves some out. Of approximately 160,000 clones listed, roughly 94% are singletons. The source material was blood. The origin of the receptors is a woman aged 18 to 35 in good health.

The chain couples TRBV27 to TRBJ1-5; 7 bases align to TRBD1. Per germline, CDR1 MNHEY and CDR2 SMNVEV (reference sequence). V lost 0 bases to trimming and J lost 4 bases; unmatched junction nucleotides: 15. This CDR3 comprises 19 residues. The CDR3 here is CASSLSRSQGGGGNQPQHF. CDR3 DNA: TGTGCCAGCAGTTTATCGAGGTCCCAGGGGGGAGGGGGTAATCAGCCCCAGCATTTT.

This rearrangement joins TRBV7-2 to TRBJ2-1, with D unclear. Germline V lookup: CDR1 SGHTA, CDR2 FQGNSA. CDR3 length: 13 residues. V lost 2 bases and J lost 7, with 9 bases in between. CDR3: CASSLRIWNEQFF. The CDR3 DNA follows: TGTGCCAGCAGCTTACGCATTTGGAATGAGCAGTTCTTC. The full variable domain, rest sourced from reference TRBV7-2 and TRBJ2-1, is GAGVSQSPSNKVTEKGKDVELRCDPISGHTALYWYRQSLGQGLEFLIYFQGNSAPDKSGLPSDRFSAERTGGSVSTLTIQRTQQEDSAVYLCASSLRIWNEQFFGPGTRLTVL.

The chain joins TRBV19 to TRBJ1-4; TRBD1 agrees at 7 bases. Germline values: CDR1 LNHDA, CDR2 SQIVND (reference sequence). V was pared by 6 bases and J by 3 bases, with 7 bases of the junction left unmatched. The length of the CDR3 is 15 residues. The CDR3 bases are TGTGCCAGTAGCGCACAGGGGTATTCTAATGAAAAACTGTTTTTT. Translated, it gives CASSAQGYSNEKLFF.

The chain recombines TRBV6-5 with TRBJ1-4; the D is unclear. CDR3 length: 13 residues. V dropped 6 bases and J dropped 8 bases, with 13 bases sitting between them. CDR1 and CDR2 (germline): MNHEY, SVGAGI. The CDR3 DNA is TGTGCCAGCAGGGACCGGGCCGAGGAAAAACTGTTTTTT. Protein product: CASRDRAEEKLFF.

The rearrangement links TRBV14 to TRBJ2-2; D remains ambiguous. V was shortened by 1 base and J by 2 bases, with 8 bases between the two germline ends. In germline, CDR1 is SGHDN, CDR2 FVKESK. The CDR3 loop spans 15 amino acids. CDR3 sequence: CASSQGSDNTGELFF. In DNA form, the CDR3 reads TGTGCCAGCAGCCAAGGTTCGGATAACACCGGGGAGCTGTTTTTT.

The genes are TRBV12-3 or TRBV12-4 and TRBJ2-4; D call uncertain. This CDR3 spans 12 amino acids. V dropped 6 bases and J dropped 6 bases, with 9 bases sitting between them. In DNA form, the CDR3 reads TGTGCCAGCAGCCCACACCTAAACATTCAGTACTTC. As protein: CASSPHLNIQYF.

V is TRBV6-5 and J is TRBJ2-7; D is perhaps TRBD2 (7 bases). Trimming removed 5 bases from V and 3 bases from J, with 17 bases in between. CDR3 size: 15 residues. CDR1 MNHEY and CDR2 SVGAGI come from the germline V gene. The CDR3 DNA follows: TGTGCCAGCAGTCGCTCCGGGGGGCAGGGCTACGAGCAGTACTTC. It specifies CASSRSGGQGYEQYF.

This clone showed up just once. J is TRBJ2-3 and V is TRBV7-9; D is uncertain. Trimming stripped 5 bases from V and 6 bases from J, with 9 bases between. The germline V gene encodes CDR1 SEHNR and CDR2 FQNEAQ (reference sequence). This CDR3 is built from 12 residues. This chain's CDR3 is CASSPEVDTQYF. CDR3 nucleotide sequence: TGTGCCAGCAGCCCCGAGGTTGATACGCAGTATTTT. Together with reference TRBV7-9 and TRBJ2-3, the CDR3 gives the full variable domain: DTGVSQNPRHKITKRGQNVTFRCDPISEHNRLYWYRQTLGQGPEFLTYFQNEAQLEKSRLLSDRFSAERPKGSFSTLEIQRTEQGDSAMYLCASSPEVDTQYFGPGTRLTVL.

In this sample, this clone turned up once. The chain employs TRBV6-1 and TRBJ2-6; no reliable D call. This CDR3 contains 16 residues. Germline V gives CDR1 MNHNS, CDR2 SASEGT. Trimming shortened V by 1 base and J by 0 bases, and 7 bases separated the two germline ends. The DNA for the CDR3 is TGTGCCAGCAGTGAAGAGATCAGCTCTGGGGCCAACGTCCTGACTTTC. It is translated as CASSEEISSGANVLTF.

V usage is TRBV7-2 and J usage is TRBJ1-6; TRBD1 might be the D (6 bases). CDR3 length: 15 amino acids. The V gene lost 6 bases and the J gene lost 0 bases, with 9 bases spanning the gap. Germline loops: CDR1 SGHTA, CDR2 FQGNSA. CDR3 amino acids: CASSRRGSYNSPLHF. CDR3 in DNA: TGTGCCAGCAGTCGCAGGGGCTCCTATAATTCACCCCTCCACTTT.

The gene calls are TRBV28 and TRBJ1-2, with TRBD1 as a possible D gene (6 bases). With 2 bases removed from V and 3 bases from J, the gap between germline ends came to 13 bases. Germline V gene sequence: CDR1 MDHEN, CDR2 SYDVKM. CDR3 length: 15 residues. The CDR3 region is CASSLTQGPYYGYTF. CDR3 nucleotide sequence: TGTGCCAGCAGTTTAACTCAGGGGCCTTACTATGGCTACACCTTC.

In regard to this clone: The same CDR3 also results from other DNA sequences found in this sample. This chain joins TRBV19 and TRBJ2-1, with D perhaps TRBD2 (6 bases). The V gene lost 3 bases and the J gene lost 0 bases, with 9 bases spanning the gap. The CDR3 totals 15 residues. The germline gives CDR1 LNHDA, CDR2 SQIVND (reference sequence). As DNA, the CDR3 is TGTGCCAGTAGTATCGCGGGAAGCTCCTACAATGAGCAGTTCTTC. Translation gives CASSIAGSSYNEQFF.

The V gene is TRBV5-4, the J gene TRBJ2-7, with 8 bases lining up with TRBD1. Looked up from germline, CDR1 is SGHNT and CDR2 is YYREEE (reference sequence). This CDR3 contains 15 residues. V gave up 4 bases and J gave up 1 base; unmatched junction bases: 7. This chain's CDR3 is CASSTGGTGSYEQYF. In DNA, the CDR3 is TGTGCCAGCAGCACGGGTGGGACAGGTTCCTACGAGCAGTACTTC.

This clone was counted a single time. The chain links TRBV6-1 to TRBJ2-1, with 12 bases identical to TRBD2. The CDR3 covers 16 residues. Germline CDR1 and CDR2: MNHNS and SASEGT. The ends lost 2 bases at V and 6 bases at J; junction bases unmatched: 5. CDR3 residues: CASSELAGGVGNEQFF. The CDR3 DNA sequence: TGTGCCAGCAGTGAACTAGCGGGAGGGGTAGGCAATGAGCAGTTCTTC.

This clone was found once. The chain carries TRBV6-4 and TRBJ2-3, with D unresolved. The CDR3 contains 15 residues. The V end lost 2 bases, the J end lost 1 base, and 10 bases lay between the germline ends. The germline V gene has CDR1 MRHNA and CDR2 SNTAGT. Here the CDR3 reads CASSDGPPGTDTQYF. In DNA form, the CDR3 reads TGTGCCAGCAGTGACGGGCCCCCGGGCACAGATACGCAGTATTTT.

The V and J genes are TRBV7-2 and TRBJ2-1, with 11 bases identical to TRBD2. With 4 bases clipped from V and 7 bases from J, the junction kept 0 bases outside the gene matches. The CDR3 runs 13 residues. The germline V gene encodes CDR1 SGHTA and CDR2 FQGNSA. The CDR3 protein is CASSWTSGNEQFF. In nucleotides, the CDR3 is TGTGCCAGCAGCTGGACTAGCGGGAATGAGCAGTTCTTC.

V gene TRBV4-2 combines with J gene TRBJ2-1; TRBD1 matches at 7 bases. V gave up 0 bases and J gave up 0 bases; unmatched junction bases: 2. The CDR3 is 16 residues long. Per the germline V gene, CDR1 is LGHNA and CDR2 is YNFKEQ. The CDR3 spells CASSQDGDSSYNEQFF. The CDR3 coding sequence is TGTGCCAGCAGCCAAGATGGGGACAGCTCCTACAATGAGCAGTTCTTC.

The rearrangement uses TRBV19 and TRBJ1-5; 7 nucleotides align to TRBD1. V shed 2 bases and J 5 bases; nucleotides not matched to a gene: 3. Germline-derived CDR1 and CDR2 are LNHDA and SQIVND (reference sequence). The CDR3 has 14 amino acids. CDR3 loop: CASSIMTGYQPQHF. CDR3 bases: TGTGCCAGTAGTATAATGACAGGGTATCAGCCCCAGCATTTT.

The V gene is TRBV6-5, the J gene TRBJ2-3; 9 bases line up with TRBD1. V shed 6 bases and J 2 bases; nucleotides not matched to a gene: 6. This CDR3 contains 15 residues. In germline, CDR1 is MNHEY, CDR2 SVGAGI. As DNA, the CDR3 is TGTGCCAGCAGCTCGGGACAGGGCTCCACAGATACGCAGTATTTT. Its translation is CASSSGQGSTDTQYF.

The chain carries TRBV10-3 and TRBJ1-2; 8 bases map to TRBD1. The CDR3 is made up of 16 amino acids. V lost 1 base, J lost 0 bases, and 4 bases stayed unmatched. CDR1 is ENHRY and CDR2 is SYGVKD in the germline V gene. CDR3 protein: CAISEWDRLSNYGYTF. CDR3 coding DNA: TGTGCCATCAGTGAGTGGGACAGGCTATCTAACTATGGCTACACCTTC.